This TCR beta chain is drawn from a study of PD-L1 blockade in urothelial cancer. Study as a whole: Specimens of blood held a median count of approximately 150,000 T cells.

The CDR3 is 15 amino acids. The trim removed 5 bases at V and 4 bases at J, leaving 5 bases unmatched. The germline CDR1 and CDR2 sequences are SGHTS and YDEGEE. Sequenced by immunoSEQ multiplex PCR; TCRdb stores in-frame clones only, minus some. Among tens of thousands of clones listed, roughly four fifths were seen once. Here the sequenced sample was PBMCs, taken around atezolizumab (anti-PD-L1) treatment. This sequence was found in a man between 65 and 80 years old with urothelial cancer. V and J are TRBV5-8 and TRBJ2-3; 12 nucleotides line up with TRBD2. DNA of the CDR3: TGTGCCAGCAGGCCTACTAGCGGGGGGCCAGATACGCAGTATTTT. This sequence encodes CASRPTSGGPDTQYF.